The source of this TCR beta chain is a study of blood T cell repertoires in COVID-19. Across the whole study: Acute and convalescent COVID-19 samples came from the United States, Italy and Spain. In each case, the material was cDNA or gDNA derived from T cells, B-cell-depleted T cells, or PBMCs.

CDR1 and CDR2 from the germline V gene are SGHRS and YFSETQ. This CDR3 is built from 13 residues. V gave up 4 bases and J gave up 4 bases, with 11 bases separating them. The table came from immunoSEQ multiplex PCR; TCRdb's copy has only in-frame clones and leaves some out. The repertoire holds about 200,000 clones, just over 85% seen once, with 3.5% to 4.5% in the top ten. Enrolled through a virtual design, the participants were between 18 and 89 years of age and came from approximately 25 US areas. Input material: PBMCs or T cells enriched from blood (not recorded which). This clonotype was obtained from a woman in her forties with acute COVID-19. The chain recombines TRBV5-1 with TRBJ1-2, with D uncertain. The CDR3 DNA reads TGCGCCAGCAGCACGACGGAGGTCTATGGCTACACCTTC. It yields the protein CASSTTEVYGYTF.